The 3 T cell receptor beta chains below come from one sample, sequenced in a study of CD8 T cells in ankylosing spondylitis. Study conclusions and caveats: Characteristic of ankylosing spondylitis blood, it appeared, was a TCR beta motif comprising roughly eight highly homologous variants.

For these TCRs, the target antigens are not known. TCRdb reprocessed the 5' RACE reads via MiXCR and lists one record per CDR3 protein. The data show around 770,000 distinct CDR3 sequences, around 11% seen once. Input material: blood, either unsorted or a sorted T cell fraction (not recorded which). The receptors were sampled from a male donor with ankylosing spondylitis.

This clonotype was seen more than once but under ten times. This chain uses TRBV4-2 with TRBJ2-5; TRBD1 agrees at 10 bases. Germline CDR1 and CDR2: LGHNA and YNFKEQ. CDR3 length: 18 residues. The trim removed 0 bases at V and 4 bases at J, leaving 11 bases unmatched. For the CDR3, the DNA is TGTGCCAGCAGCCAAGATTGGGGACAGGGGTCCGTGGGAGAGACCCAGTACTTC. It is translated as CASSQDWGQGSVGETQYF.

The rearrangement joins TRBV5-1 to TRBJ2-7; either TRBD1 or TRBD2 may fit D (5 bases each). V was shortened by 1 base and J by 6 bases, with 11 bases between the two germline ends. Germline CDR1 SGHRS, CDR2 YFSETQ. This CDR3 has 13 amino acids. The DNA for the CDR3 is TGCGCCAGCAGCTTGTACGGGACCCCCGAGCAGTACTTC. It yields the protein CASSLYGTPEQYF.

The chain employs TRBV20-1 and TRBJ2-5; TRBD2 is a possible D gene (7 bases). The germline V and J ends were trimmed by 0 bases and 4 bases, with 18 bases remaining between them. The CDR3 spans 16 residues. Germline CDR1 is DFQATT and CDR2 is SNEGSKA (reference sequence). CDR3: CSARDQEKGGGETQYF. The CDR3 coding sequence is TGCAGTGCTAGAGATCAGGAGAAGGGAGGGGGAGAGACCCAGTACTTC.